This T cell receptor beta chain was captured in a study of human T cells and chemical hapten exposure. Looking at the study overall: An approximately 2 cm by approximately 2 cm inner upper arm patch received 2% DPC for sensitization. Variability of per-sample TCR yields stemmed mainly from small differences in pooled library volume.

In the original workflow: Sampled TCR counts reached a median of around 100,000 per sample, with values ranging from roughly 20,000 to 700,000. TCRdb used MiXCR to reprocess the RACE reads, holding one entry per CDR3 protein. Clone size and V and J calls follow TCRdb, not the original study. The sample has roughly 380,000 distinct CDR3 sequences; approximately 5.1% are singletons. The sample's time point: pre-sensitization, week 0. The treatment here: therapeutic diphenylcyclopropenone sensitization with weekly scalp DPC. Someone pulled total RNA out of unfractionated whole blood. This CDR3 has 13 residues. The V and J ends lost 9 bases and 0 bases respectively, with 6 bases between them. CDR1 is ENHRY, CDR2 SYGVKD, per germline. This clonotype was observed a handful of times.

This chain connects TRBV10-3 to TRBJ2-6; D perhaps matches TRBD1 (6 bases). This TCR was sampled from a woman between 50 and 59 years old with alopecia areata. Some clones in this sample may be carry-over from other donors' samples. Sequencing was performed on whole blood, taken in connection with sensitization to the hapten diphenylcyclopropenone (DPC). The CDR3 reads CAIGGSGANVLTF. CDR3 DNA sequence: TGTGCCATAGGGGGCTCTGGGGCCAACGTCCTGACTTTC.